This T cell receptor beta chain stems from a study of blood T cell repertoires in COVID-19. Study-wide context: Donors in the United States, Italy and Spain gave samples during acute or convalescent COVID-19.

The ends were cut back, 7 bases at V and 0 bases at J, with 7 bases in the middle. CDR1 is MDHEN and CDR2 is SYDVKM in the germline V gene. This CDR3 comprises 13 residues. In the original workflow: Nucleated cell counts were estimated from reference gene primer amplification. Assay: immunoSEQ multiplex PCR; the TCRdb copy retains only in-frame clones and omits some. Clone size and the V and J calls come from that table; the DNA yielded D and trimming. The sample consists of more than 200,000 clones, 83% of them appearing once. Sequenced: peripheral blood. J is TRBJ1-3 and V is TRBV28; no clear D gene. This clonotype was sampled from a woman aged 40 to 50 with active or convalescent COVID-19. CDR3 DNA: TGTGCCAGCAACCGGGGCTCTGGAAACACCATATATTTT. It is translated as CASNRGSGNTIYF.